These T cell receptor beta chains were read from a single sample in a study of T cells in Graves' hyperthyroidism and ophthalmopathy. A single record per CDR3 protein comes from TCRdb applying MiXCR to the multiplex PCR reads. The data show some 560,000 distinct CDR3 sequences, approximately 14% seen once. Sequencing input: blood. Source of these receptors: a woman in her 30s with Graves' hyperthyroidism. The CDR3 runs from the conserved cysteine through the conserved F or W. Each record gives: J gene, clone size, V gene, D gene, CDR3 protein, CDR3 DNA. The D gene is left open where the match is weak. Rows may omit the clone size; those that give it use once, few, many or a size class.

j_gene: TRBJ2-5; abundance: many; v_gene: TRBV7-9; d_gene: TRBD1; CDR3aa: CASSLLRTGRETQYF; CDR3nt: TGTGCCAGCAGCTTATTGCGGACAGGGCGGGAGACCCAGTACTTC
j_gene: TRBJ2-1; abundance: many; v_gene: TRBV28; d_gene: NA; CDR3aa: CASSRPDWGTYNEQFF; CDR3nt: TGTGCCAGCAGTCGACCGGACTGGGGGACCTACAATGAGCAGTTCTTC
j_gene: TRBJ1-5; abundance: many; v_gene: TRBV7-2; d_gene: NA; CDR3aa: CASSYSGVSNQPQHF; CDR3nt: TGTGCCAGCAGTTATTCAGGGGTGAGCAATCAGCCCCAGCATTTT
j_gene: TRBJ2-6; abundance: few; v_gene: TRBV9; d_gene: TRBD2; CDR3aa: CASSVEVAGGPGEANVLTF; CDR3nt: TGTGCCAGCAGCGTAGAGGTGGCGGGAGGGCCGGGAGAGGCCAACGTCCTGACTTTC
j_gene: TRBJ2-3; abundance: many; v_gene: TRBV5-1; d_gene: NA; CDR3aa: CASSRDRAEDTQYF; CDR3nt: TGCGCCAGCAGTAGGGACCGGGCGGAGGATACGCAGTATTTT
j_gene: TRBJ2-4; abundance: NA; v_gene: TRBV10-3; d_gene: TRBD1; CDR3aa: CAISEPSGQVKNIQYF; CDR3nt: TGTGCCATCAGTGAGCCGTCGGGACAGGTTAAAAACATTCAGTACTTC
j_gene: TRBJ1-5; abundance: NA; v_gene: TRBV7-6; d_gene: NA; CDR3aa: CASSLGPESEPQHF; CDR3nt: TGTGCCAGCAGCTTGGGACCGGAATCAGAGCCCCAGCATTTT
j_gene: TRBJ1-2; abundance: many; v_gene: TRBV20-1; d_gene: TRBD1; CDR3aa: CSALRTGDGYTF; CDR3nt: TGCAGTGCCCTCCGGACAGGGGACGGCTACACCTTC
j_gene: TRBJ1-5; abundance: NA; v_gene: TRBV19; d_gene: NA; CDR3aa: CASSIARQSNQPQHF; CDR3nt: TGTGCCAGTAGTATTGCGAGACAGAGCAATCAGCCCCAGCATTTT
j_gene: TRBJ2-3; abundance: many; v_gene: TRBV4-1; d_gene: TRBD2; CDR3aa: CASSQASGSRLADTQYF; CDR3nt: TGCGCCAGCAGCCAAGCAAGCGGGAGTCGCCTCGCAGATACGCAGTATTTT
j_gene: TRBJ2-3; abundance: NA; v_gene: TRBV12-3/TRBV12-4; d_gene: TRBD2; CDR3aa: CATSDSGLAGRTDTQYF; CDR3nt: TGTGCCACCAGTGATTCGGGACTAGCAGGCCGCACAGATACGCAGTATTTT
j_gene: TRBJ2-7; abundance: NA; v_gene: TRBV12-3/TRBV12-4; d_gene: TRBD1; CDR3aa: CATTRDRASYEQYF; CDR3nt: TGTGCCACCACGAGGGACAGGGCCTCCTACGAGCAGTACTTC
j_gene: TRBJ2-6; abundance: NA; v_gene: TRBV6-1; d_gene: NA; CDR3aa: CASREDSGANVLTF; CDR3nt: TGTGCCAGCAGGGAGGACAGTGGGGCCAACGTCCTGACTTTC
j_gene: TRBJ2-2; abundance: NA; v_gene: TRBV2; d_gene: NA; CDR3aa: CAGEWDTGYLELFF; CDR3nt: TGTGCCGGTGAGTGGGACACCGGCTATCTGGAGCTGTTTTTT
j_gene: TRBJ2-5; abundance: many; v_gene: TRBV27; d_gene: NA; CDR3aa: CASSLDRGETQYF; CDR3nt: TGTGCCAGCAGTTTAGACCGGGGCGAGACCCAGTACTTC
j_gene: TRBJ2-1; abundance: few; v_gene: TRBV5-1; d_gene: NA; CDR3aa: CASSFSGVTAGEQFF; CDR3nt: TGCGCCAGCAGCTTTAGCGGTGTCACGGCGGGGGAGCAGTTCTTC
j_gene: TRBJ1-5; abundance: many; v_gene: TRBV28; d_gene: NA; CDR3aa: CASSTEGGDSNQPQHF; CDR3nt: TGTGCCAGCAGTACGGAGGGGGGAGATAGCAATCAGCCCCAGCATTTT
j_gene: TRBJ2-3; abundance: many; v_gene: TRBV12-5; d_gene: NA; CDR3aa: CASGFSLTDTQYF; CDR3nt: TGTGCTAGTGGTTTCTCGCTGACAGATACGCAGTATTTT
j_gene: TRBJ2-7; abundance: many; v_gene: TRBV5-1; d_gene: NA; CDR3aa: CASSSKAGGAYEQYF; CDR3nt: TGCGCCAGCAGCTCAAAAGCCGGGGGCGCCTACGAGCAGTACTTC
j_gene: TRBJ1-1; abundance: few; v_gene: TRBV7-2; d_gene: NA; CDR3aa: CASSARAMNTEAFF; CDR3nt: TGTGCCAGCAGCGCCCGGGCAATGAACACTGAAGCTTTCTTT
j_gene: TRBJ2-7; abundance: many; v_gene: TRBV30; d_gene: NA; CDR3aa: CAWSPRGEQYF; CDR3nt: TGTGCCTGGAGTCCCCGGGGCGAGCAGTACTTC
j_gene: TRBJ2-7; abundance: many; v_gene: TRBV9; d_gene: NA; CDR3aa: CASSVNTGREQYF; CDR3nt: TGTGCCAGCAGCGTAAACACAGGGAGAGAGCAGTACTTC
j_gene: TRBJ2-5; abundance: many; v_gene: TRBV20-1; d_gene: NA; CDR3aa: CSARRSLETQYF; CDR3nt: TGCAGTGCTAGGAGGAGCCTGGAGACCCAGTACTTC
j_gene: TRBJ2-2; abundance: NA; v_gene: TRBV18; d_gene: NA; CDR3aa: CASSLRGIIGELFF; CDR3nt: TGTGCCAGCTCACTCCGGGGAATAATCGGGGAGCTGTTTTTT
j_gene: TRBJ1-3; abundance: few; v_gene: TRBV7-6; d_gene: NA; CDR3aa: CASSLARQVSGNTIYF; CDR3nt: TGTGCCAGCAGCTTAGCCCGACAGGTATCTGGAAACACCATATATTTT
j_gene: TRBJ2-3; abundance: many; v_gene: TRBV20-1; d_gene: NA; CDR3aa: CSAGRDSGASTDTQYF; CDR3nt: TGCAGTGCTGGAAGGGATTCAGGGGCTAGCACAGATACGCAGTATTTT
j_gene: TRBJ2-7; abundance: many; v_gene: TRBV28; d_gene: NA; CDR3aa: CASSLSLFEQYF; CDR3nt: TGTGCCAGCAGTTTAAGTCTGTTCGAGCAGTACTTC
j_gene: TRBJ2-7; abundance: many; v_gene: TRBV20-1; d_gene: TRBD1; CDR3aa: CSARQMGTENEQYF; CDR3nt: TGCAGTGCTCGTCAGATGGGGACAGAAAACGAGCAGTACTTC
j_gene: TRBJ2-1; abundance: NA; v_gene: TRBV5-1; d_gene: TRBD2; CDR3aa: CASFPAGTSKNEQFF; CDR3nt: TGCGCCAGCTTCCCCGCCGGGACTAGCAAGAATGAGCAGTTCTTC
j_gene: TRBJ1-2; abundance: NA; v_gene: TRBV4-3; d_gene: NA; CDR3aa: CASSDGLDYGYTF; CDR3nt: TGCGCCAGCAGCGACGGGTTAGACTATGGCTACACCTTC
j_gene: TRBJ2-1; abundance: few; v_gene: TRBV20-1; d_gene: TRBD2; CDR3aa: CSARPTSGSQDEQFF; CDR3nt: TGCAGTGCTAGACCTACTAGCGGGAGTCAGGATGAGCAGTTCTTC
j_gene: TRBJ2-7; abundance: few; v_gene: TRBV19; d_gene: TRBD2; CDR3aa: CASSMAGGYEQYF; CDR3nt: TGTGCCAGTAGTATGGCGGGGGGGTACGAGCAGTACTTC
j_gene: TRBJ2-5; abundance: NA; v_gene: TRBV11-2; d_gene: NA; CDR3aa: CASSGGPYQETQYF; CDR3nt: TGTGCCAGCAGCGGCGGACCGTACCAAGAGACCCAGTACTTC
j_gene: TRBJ2-1; abundance: many; v_gene: TRBV3-1; d_gene: NA; CDR3aa: CASSQEVATNEQFF; CDR3nt: TGTGCCAGCAGCCAAGAGGTCGCGACTAATGAGCAGTTCTTC
j_gene: TRBJ1-2; abundance: many; v_gene: TRBV30; d_gene: NA; CDR3aa: CAWSVSVYGYTF; CDR3nt: TGTGCCTGGAGTGTATCGGTCTATGGCTACACCTTC
j_gene: TRBJ2-7; abundance: NA; v_gene: TRBV7-2; d_gene: NA; CDR3aa: CASSLALTGAYNEQYF; CDR3nt: TGTGCCAGCAGCTTAGCGTTGACGGGGGCCTACAACGAGCAGTACTTC
j_gene: TRBJ2-5; abundance: many; v_gene: TRBV27; d_gene: NA; CDR3aa: CASSSWGAAQETQYF; CDR3nt: TGTGCCAGCTCCTCGTGGGGGGCGGCCCAAGAGACCCAGTACTTC
j_gene: TRBJ2-1; abundance: NA; v_gene: TRBV11-2; d_gene: NA; CDR3aa: CASRIGGSLNEQFF; CDR3nt: TGTGCCAGCAGAATAGGGGGGAGCCTAAATGAGCAGTTCTTC
j_gene: TRBJ1-5; abundance: NA; v_gene: TRBV12-3/TRBV12-4; d_gene: TRBD1; CDR3aa: CASRRSGGDQPQHF; CDR3nt: TGTGCCAGCCGCCGCTCAGGGGGCGATCAGCCCCAGCATTTT
j_gene: TRBJ2-7; abundance: NA; v_gene: TRBV28; d_gene: TRBD2; CDR3aa: CASSPRGGGSNERYF; CDR3nt: TGTGCCAGCAGTCCCCGTGGTGGCGGGAGTAACGAGCGGTACTTC
j_gene: TRBJ1-6; abundance: NA; v_gene: TRBV14; d_gene: NA; CDR3aa: CASSQEWGSNSPLHF; CDR3nt: TGTGCCAGCAGCCAAGAGTGGGGAAGTAATTCACCCCTCCACTTT